Following are 14 T cell receptor beta chains from one sample sequenced in a study of TIL therapy for anti-PD-1-resistant metastatic lung cancer. Time point of the sample: pre-treatment sample, taken before nivolumab and TIL therapy. The libraries were made with immunoSEQ v3. TCRdb's table, derived via immunoSEQ multiplex PCR, lists solely in-frame clones and lacks some. This table holds about 60,000 clones, around nine tenths found once. The sample consisted of blood, taken at baseline. The receptors were gathered from a person aged 25 to 85 with non-small cell lung cancer.

This clone was seen a single time. J is TRBJ1-1 and V is TRBV11-1; no firm D call. CDR1 and CDR2 (germline): SGHAT, FQDESV (reference sequence). The CDR3 has 13 amino acids. V lost 3 bases and J 1 base, leaving 6 bases between the germline ends. The CDR3 DNA follows: TGTGCCAGCAGCTTTGACGGGAACACTGAAGCTTTCTTT. Translated, it gives CASSFDGNTEAFF.

The gene calls are TRBV24-1 and TRBJ2-3; D is possibly TRBD2 (6 bases). The germline CDR1 and CDR2 sequences are KGHDR and SFDVKD. V lost 6 bases and J lost 4, with 13 bases in between. The CDR3 covers 14 residues. The CDR3 DNA is TGTGCCACCAGTACGGGAGTTGGGGCAGATACGCAGTATTTT. This codes for CATSTGVGADTQYF.

The J gene is TRBJ1-1, the V gene TRBV11-2; TRBD1 matches at 8 bases. The ends lost 0 bases at V and 5 bases at J; junction bases unmatched: 8. The CDR3 is 16 residues long. The germline CDR1 and CDR2 sequences are SGHAT and FQNNGV. The CDR3 sequence: CASSLDRGRGNTEAFF. CDR3 nucleotides: TGTGCCAGCAGCTTAGACAGGGGGCGCGGGAATACTGAAGCTTTCTTT.

This clone was counted a single time. This chain uses TRBV6-5 with TRBJ2-7; 7 nucleotides match TRBD1. V trimming: 6 bases; J trimming: 4 bases; junction bases outside the gene matches: 12. The CDR3 has 15 amino acids. The V gene's germline CDR1 is MNHEY and CDR2 SVGAGI. CDR3 DNA sequence: TGTGCCAGCAGAGAGACCGACAGGGAACTTTACGAGCAGTACTTC. Translated: CASRETDRELYEQYF.

This sequence joins TRBV6-5 and TRBJ2-7; a weak D match, TRBD2 (6 bases). Per germline, CDR1 MNHEY and CDR2 SVGAGI. Trimming took off 6 bases at V and 3 bases at J, with 9 bases between the two ends. The CDR3 consists of 12 residues. CDR3 loop: CASREGIYEQYF. CDR3 DNA: TGTGCCAGCAGGGAGGGGATCTACGAGCAGTACTTC.

The chain links TRBV6-5 to TRBJ2-3, with D unclear. CDR3 length: 15 amino acids. Germline V gene data show CDR1 as MNHEY and CDR2 as SVGAGI. The V end was cut by 4 bases, the J end by 4 bases, with 15 bases between. CDR3 amino acids: CASSLGWVTADTQYF. The CDR3 coding sequence is TGTGCCAGCAGTTTGGGCTGGGTGACGGCAGATACGCAGTATTTT.

V is TRBV6-5 and J is TRBJ1-3; 10 bases are a match to TRBD1. This CDR3 has 14 residues. With 5 bases clipped from V and 7 bases from J, the junction kept 5 bases outside the gene matches. CDR1 and CDR2 (germline): MNHEY, SVGAGI. The CDR3 protein is CASSNPGQGNTIYF. CDR3 coding DNA: TGTGCCAGCAGTAACCCGGGACAGGGGAACACCATATATTTT.

This clone was seen more than once but under ten times. The chain combines TRBV29-1 with TRBJ2-6; 8 bases line up with TRBD1. The CDR3 contains 14 residues. From germline, CDR1 is SQVTM and CDR2 ANQGSEA. Germline trimming cut 6 bases from V and 0 bases from J; bases unmatched to any gene: 1. CDR3 coding DNA: TGCAGCGTAGGACAGGGCTCTGGGGCCAACGTCCTGACTTTC. It encodes CSVGQGSGANVLTF.

The count of this clone is one. This chain's CDR3 is CASSPPAGQVGGELFF. For the CDR3, the DNA is TGTGCCAGCTCACCACCGGCAGGGCAGGTTGGCGGGGAGCTGTTTTTT. This chain uses TRBV18 with TRBJ2-2; tentative D call: TRBD1 (5 bases). This CDR3 is built from 16 residues. V gave up 0 bases and J gave up 7 bases, with 15 bases separating them. Germline-derived CDR1 and CDR2 are KGHSH and LQKENI.

V usage is TRBV4-2 and J usage is TRBJ1-4, with 12 bases matching TRBD1. V shed 3 bases and J 8 bases; nucleotides not matched to a gene: 4. Germline V gives CDR1 LGHNA, CDR2 YNFKEQ. The CDR3 length is 15 residues. DNA of the CDR3: TGTGCCAGCAGCCAGGGGGACAGGGGGCCGGAAAAACTGTTTTTT. Protein sequence: CASSQGDRGPEKLFF.

The V gene is TRBV9, the J gene TRBJ2-7; 16 nucleotides match TRBD2. This CDR3 is built from 22 residues. Germline CDR1 is SGDLS and CDR2 is YYNGEE. J was trimmed by 0 bases and V by 4 bases; bases with no gene match: 19. The CDR3 DNA reads as TGTGCCAGCAGCCCCCACTCAAGTTCAGCGGGACTAGCGGGAGGGAGCTCCTACGAGCAGTACTTC. Its protein is CASSPHSSSAGLAGGSSYEQYF.

This chain uses TRBV18 with TRBJ1-1; the D is unclear. The CDR3 spans 19 residues. Trimming left V 0 bases short and J 5 bases short, with 25 bases between. Per the germline V gene, CDR1 is KGHSH and CDR2 is LQKENI. CDR3 in amino acids: CASSPPKGKTRTKRTEAFF. The CDR3 bases are TGTGCCAGCTCACCACCAAAGGGCAAGACCCGAACTAAGAGAACTGAAGCTTTCTTT.

This clone was observed a single time. This chain uses TRBV6-5 with TRBJ2-3, with TRBD2 matching 7 bases. V dropped 1 base and J dropped 3; count of bases not matched to a gene: 1. The CDR3 runs to 14 residues. CDR1 is MNHEY, CDR2 SVGAGI, per germline. As DNA, the CDR3 is TGTGCCAGCAGTTACTTCGGGGGGACAGATACGCAGTATTTT. This encodes CASSYFGGTDTQYF.

The chain carries TRBV2 and TRBJ2-3; 8 bases line up with TRBD2. Germline V gives CDR1 SNHLY, CDR2 FYNNEI. This CDR3 has 15 amino acids. V shed 5 bases and J 1 base; nucleotides not matched to a gene: 5. In DNA form, the CDR3 reads TGTGCCAGCAGTCCCGGACTAGCCGGCACAGATACGCAGTATTTT. Protein product: CASSPGLAGTDTQYF.